The next 25 T cell receptor beta chains were all read from a single sample in a study of a mutant IDH1 vaccine in newly diagnosed glioma. Generated by immunoSEQ multiplex PCR, the TCRdb table keeps only in-frame clones and is missing some. Of 55,000 to 70,000 clones listed, around 85% are singletons. Time point noted: baseline, week 1 (first vaccination visit). The treatment here: pre-vaccination baseline after standard-of-care therapy. The material sequenced was PBMCs, taken from a glioma patient treated with radiotherapy, temozolomide or both. The source of these receptors is a man aged 30 to 39 with glioma.

This clone turned up a few times. The chain is built from TRBV6-6 and TRBJ1-1; D is possibly TRBD1 (5 bases). The CDR3 is 11 residues long. The V gene lost 5 bases and the J gene lost 8 bases, with 9 bases spanning the gap. From germline, CDR1 is MNHNY and CDR2 SVGAGI (reference sequence). The CDR3 sequence: CASSGRVEAFF. The CDR3 bases are TGTGCCAGCAGTGGCAGGGTAGAAGCTTTCTTT.

The CDR3 region is CASSRTQGARTLESYEQYF. For the CDR3, the DNA is TGCGCCAGCAGCCGCACACAGGGGGCCCGAACCTTGGAGTCCTACGAGCAGTACTTC. The V call is TRBV4-1, the J call TRBJ2-7; 9 bases agree with TRBD1. From germline, CDR1 is MGHRA and CDR2 YSYEKL. V lost 4 bases to trimming and J lost 1 base; unmatched junction nucleotides: 17. The CDR3 spans 19 residues.

The V gene is TRBV4-1, the J gene TRBJ2-7; possible D gene TRBD1, 6 bases. Germline CDR1 MGHRA, CDR2 YSYEKL. This CDR3 has 13 residues. V was cut by 4 bases and J by 5 bases, with 12 bases left in between. The CDR3 here is CASSPTGTNEQYF. CDR3 in DNA: TGCGCCAGCAGCCCCACAGGGACCAACGAGCAGTACTTC.

The chain couples TRBV4-1 to TRBJ2-3, with D uncertain. Germline assignment: CDR1 MGHRA and CDR2 YSYEKL. The CDR3 contains 13 residues. Trimming cost V 4 bases and J 7 bases, with 12 bases left between them. The CDR3 DNA sequence: TGCGCCAGCAGCCTTCAGACTGGGTATACGCAGTATTTT. Protein sequence: CASSLQTGYTQYF.

The CDR3: CASSQPGATNEKLFF. Written as DNA, the CDR3 is TGCGCCAGCAGCCAACCGGGGGCAACTAATGAAAAACTGTTTTTT. The chain links TRBV4-1 to TRBJ1-4; weak D call: TRBD1 (5 bases). This CDR3 comprises 15 residues. The V end was cut by 2 bases, the J end by 0 bases, with 7 bases between. Germline V gene data show CDR1 as MGHRA and CDR2 as YSYEKL.

CDR3 protein: CAGSPLRHRDGANVLTF. The CDR3, as DNA: TGTGCCGGGTCTCCTCTTCGACACAGGGACGGGGCCAACGTCCTGACTTTC. The chain carries TRBV30 and TRBJ2-6; maybe TRBD1 (6 bases). Trimming took 8 bases from V and 4 from J, leaving 24 bases between them. The CDR3 spans 17 residues. CDR1 is GTSNPN, CDR2 SVGIG, per germline (reference sequence).

The J gene is TRBJ1-1, the V gene TRBV19; tentative D call: TRBD1 (5 bases). V lost 3 bases to trimming and J lost 1 base, with 12 bases between them. Germline assignment: CDR1 LNHDA and CDR2 SQIVND (reference sequence). This CDR3 is built from 15 residues. The CDR3 spells CASSIRRRENTEAFF. CDR3 sequence (DNA): TGTGCCAGTAGTATCCGACGCAGGGAGAACACTGAAGCTTTCTTT.

The rearrangement joins TRBV5-1 to TRBJ1-6; 7 bases are shared with TRBD1. Germline V gene lookup returns CDR1 SGHRS and CDR2 YFSETQ. The CDR3 runs 15 residues. The V segment lost 3 bases and the J segment 10 bases; nucleotides outside the gene matches: 10. The CDR3 is CASSSQGDYRSPLHF. CDR3 in DNA: TGCGCCAGCAGCTCCCAGGGGGATTACCGCTCACCCCTCCACTTT.

The genes are TRBV4-1 and TRBJ2-7; 7 bases align to TRBD1. Germline CDR1 and CDR2: MGHRA and YSYEKL. J lost 1 base, V lost 1 base, and 4 bases had no gene match. This CDR3 has 15 amino acids. The CDR3 DNA reads as TGCGCCAGCAGCCAAGTTTTGGGACAGTCCTACGAGCAGTACTTC. Amino acid sequence: CASSQVLGQSYEQYF.

The chain links TRBV30 to TRBJ1-1; 8 bases align to TRBD1. The junction had 4 bases not matched to a gene; V was cut back by 6 bases and J by 4 bases. The germline CDR1 and CDR2 sequences are GTSNPN and SVGIG (reference sequence). CDR3 length: 12 residues. This CDR3 reads CACADRATEAFF. In nucleotides, the CDR3 is TGTGCCTGCGCGGACAGGGCCACTGAAGCTTTCTTT.

In its sample, this clone was seen a few times. This rearrangement joins TRBV4-1 to TRBJ1-5; weak D call: TRBD1 (6 bases). V lost 5 bases and J 3 bases, leaving 17 bases between the germline ends. Germline V CDR1 and CDR2: MGHRA, YSYEKL. The CDR3 extends over 16 amino acids. CDR3 sequence (DNA): TGCGCCAGCAGCGGGGTCAAAGGACAGAACAATCAGCCCCAGCATTTT. Its protein is CASSGVKGQNNQPQHF.

The chain joins TRBV28 to TRBJ1-3, with 7 bases matching TRBD1. V trimming: 6 bases; J trimming: 0 bases; junction bases outside the gene matches: 5. Germline loops: CDR1 MDHEN, CDR2 SYDVKM. The CDR3 has 15 amino acids. CDR3 protein: CASRETGNSGNTIYF. The CDR3, as DNA: TGTGCCAGCAGAGAGACAGGGAACTCTGGAAACACCATATATTTT.

The chain is built from TRBV2 and TRBJ2-7, with D possibly being TRBD1 or TRBD2 (6 bases each). CDR1 and CDR2 from the germline V gene are SNHLY and FYNNEI. V lost 7 bases and J 9 bases, leaving 13 bases between the germline ends. The CDR3 extends over 11 amino acids. Here the CDR3 reads CASTQKGGQYF. Here the CDR3 DNA reads TGTGCCAGCACCCAAAAGGGGGGGCAGTACTTC.

The chain couples TRBV6-5 to TRBJ2-7, with 8 bases matching TRBD1. This CDR3 has 16 residues. The germline CDR1 and CDR2 sequences are MNHEY and SVGAGI. The junction had 4 bases not matched to a gene; V was cut back by 0 bases and J by 0 bases. The DNA of the CDR3 is TGTGCCAGCAGTTACTCCGGACAGGGAGCCTCCTACGAGCAGTACTTC. This encodes CASSYSGQGASYEQYF.

V and J are TRBV27 and TRBJ2-3, with a possible D match to TRBD2 (6 bases). This CDR3 region has 16 residues. V dropped 6 bases and J dropped 1 base, with 17 bases sitting between them. The germline V gene has CDR1 MNHEY and CDR2 SMNVEV (reference sequence). The CDR3 region is CASRPLRGSGTDTQYF. CDR3 in DNA: TGTGCCAGCAGGCCACTCCGGGGGTCGGGCACAGATACGCAGTATTTT.

The chain recombines TRBV6-4 with TRBJ2-3; TRBD2 agrees at 15 bases. The CDR3 runs to 16 residues. Looked up from germline, CDR1 is MRHNA and CDR2 is SNTAGT. V was pared by 2 bases and J by 4 bases, with 1 base of the junction left unmatched. As DNA, the CDR3 is TGTGCCAGCAGTGACGGACTAGCGGGGGGGCCAGATACGCAGTATTTT. It is translated as CASSDGLAGGPDTQYF.

The chain joins TRBV12-5 to TRBJ2-7; 9 positions match TRBD2. This CDR3 region has 16 residues. Germline CDR1 reads LGHNT; CDR2 reads FRNRAP. V shed 1 base, J shed 3 bases, and the junction held 7 bases outside the gene matches. The CDR3, as DNA: TGTGCTAGTGGTTTGGAAAGCGGGGGGATATTCTACGAGCAGTACTTC. Amino acid sequence: CASGLESGGIFYEQYF.

This chain links TRBV18 with TRBJ2-3, with unresolved D. The ends were cut back, 3 bases at V and 2 bases at J, with 15 bases in the middle. CDR1 is KGHSH and CDR2 is LQKENI in the germline V gene. The CDR3 runs 16 residues. The CDR3 bases are TGTGCCAGCTCACCGGTGACCACAACCCTCACAGATACGCAGTATTTT. It specifies CASSPVTTTLTDTQYF.

The chain carries TRBV6-6 and TRBJ1-2, with D uncertain. The germline gives CDR1 MNHNY, CDR2 SVGAGI (reference sequence). The CDR3 sequence is 13 residues long. V lost 5 bases, J lost 4 bases, and 11 bases lay in between. CDR3 coding DNA: TGTGCCAGCAGTCCCCGAGATCTCTATGGCTACACCTTC. Its translation: CASSPRDLYGYTF.

There are a few counts of this clone. The V call is TRBV30, the J call TRBJ1-6; D is uncertain. Trimming shortened V by 0 bases and J by 7 bases, and 7 bases separated the two germline ends. The CDR3 has 13 amino acids. Germline V gene data show CDR1 as GTSNPN and CDR2 as SVGIG (reference sequence). In DNA form, the CDR3 reads TGTGCCTGGAGTGTAGACGAGAATTCACCCCTCCACTTT. Translating gives CAWSVDENSPLHF.

The chain has TRBV4-1 and TRBJ2-2; 9 bases align to TRBD1. The V and J ends lost 3 bases and 3 bases, in that order; junction bases with no gene match: 5. The germline V gene encodes CDR1 MGHRA and CDR2 YSYEKL. The CDR3 is 16 residues long. The CDR3 sequence: CASSHPRDRDTGELFF. CDR3 sequence (DNA): TGCGCCAGCAGCCACCCACGGGACAGGGACACCGGGGAGCTGTTTTTT.

The chain recombines TRBV6-1 with TRBJ2-7; a weak D match, TRBD1 (6 bases). The ends were cut back, 6 bases at V and 1 base at J, with 10 bases in the middle. CDR3 length: 13 amino acids. Looked up from germline, CDR1 is MNHNS and CDR2 is SASEGT. CDR3 amino acids: CASRGDMSYEQYF. CDR3 nucleotide sequence: TGTGCCAGCAGAGGGGACATGTCCTACGAGCAGTACTTC.

The gene calls are TRBV28 and TRBJ2-7; TRBD2 aligns across 8 bases. Germline CDR1 reads MDHEN; CDR2 reads SYDVKM. This CDR3 region has 12 residues. V shed 10 bases, J shed 5 bases, and the junction held 7 bases outside the gene matches. The CDR3 DNA reads as TGTGCCACCAAGAGTAGCGGGGACGAGCAGTACTTC. Its translation is CATKSSGDEQYF.

The CDR3 region is CASSSGGYGAIYEQYF. CDR3 nucleotide sequence: TGCGCCAGCAGCTCCGGGGGGTATGGGGCTATTTACGAGCAGTACTTC. The chain has TRBV5-1 and TRBJ2-7; 7 nucleotides line up with TRBD2. The CDR3 loop spans 16 amino acids. From germline, CDR1 is SGHRS and CDR2 YFSETQ. V gave up 3 bases and J gave up 4 bases; unmatched junction bases: 13.

V gene TRBV13 combines with J gene TRBJ2-1, with 9 bases lining up with TRBD1. Germline loops: CDR1 PRHDT, CDR2 FYEKMQ (reference sequence). The V and J ends lost 3 bases and 4 bases, in that order; junction bases with no gene match: 4. The length of the CDR3 is 15 residues. The CDR3 here is CASSFGTGIYNEQFF. The CDR3 DNA is TGTGCCAGCAGCTTCGGGACAGGGATTTACAATGAGCAGTTCTTC.